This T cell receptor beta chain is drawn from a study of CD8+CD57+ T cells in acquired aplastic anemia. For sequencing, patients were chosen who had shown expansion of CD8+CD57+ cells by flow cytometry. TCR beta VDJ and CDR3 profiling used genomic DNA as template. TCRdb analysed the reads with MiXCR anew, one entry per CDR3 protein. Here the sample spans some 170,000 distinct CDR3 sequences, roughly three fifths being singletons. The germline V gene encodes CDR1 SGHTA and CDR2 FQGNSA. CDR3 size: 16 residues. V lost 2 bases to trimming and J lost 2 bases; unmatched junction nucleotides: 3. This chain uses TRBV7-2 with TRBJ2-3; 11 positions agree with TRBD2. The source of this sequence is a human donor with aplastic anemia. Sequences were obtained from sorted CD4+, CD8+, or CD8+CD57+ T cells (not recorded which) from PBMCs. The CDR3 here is CASSLLGLAVTDTQYF. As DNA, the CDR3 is TGTGCCAGCAGCTTATTGGGACTAGCGGTCACAGATACGCAGTATTTT.